These T cell receptor beta chains were read from a single sample in a study of blood T cell repertoires in COVID-19. The assay was immunoSEQ multiplex PCR, and TCRdb's table has in-frame clones only and misses some. This table has over 80,000 clones, 60% to 85% appearing once. The sequenced sample was peripheral blood. Every receptor here comes from a woman aged 80 or over with active or convalescent COVID-19. Each CDR3 is given with its conserved first and last residue. D genes are given only for firm matches. Expanded clones get a size class; other rows say once, few or many, or leave the size out.

J,V,size,D,DNA,CDR3
TRBJ1-2,TRBV10-3,.,.,TGTGCCATCAGTGTGGAGACGGCCTATGGCTACACCTTC,CAISVETAYGYTF
TRBJ2-2,TRBV29-1,.,TRBD2,TGCAGCGCCGGGACTAGCGGGAACACCGGGGAGCTGTTTTTT,CSAGTSGNTGELFF
TRBJ2-7,TRBV6-6,many,TRBD1,TGTGCCAGCAGCCGGACAGGGTTTGAGCAGTACTTC,CASSRTGFEQYF
TRBJ2-2,TRBV18,.,.,TGTGCCAGCTCAGAGGTAGCTAACACCGGGGAGCTGTTTTTT,CASSEVANTGELFF
TRBJ2-7,TRBV4-1,.,.,TGCGCCAGCAGCCGGAGGGTGGGGGGATCCTACGAGCAGTACTTC,CASSRRVGGSYEQYF
TRBJ2-7,TRBV18,.,.,TGTGCCAGCTCACCACCGGGAGCCTACGAGCAGTACTTC,CASSPPGAYEQYF
TRBJ2-3,TRBV7-6,.,.,TGTGCCAGCAGCTGGAACCCGAGCGGTTCACATCTCAACACAGATACGCAGTATTTT,CASSWNPSGSHLNTDTQYF
TRBJ1-2,TRBV2,.,TRBD1,TGTGCCAGCAGTCAATCCGGGACAGGGGCCGGGGATGGCTACACCTTC,CASSQSGTGAGDGYTF
TRBJ1-6,TRBV13,.,TRBD1,TGTGCCAGCCGGACAGGGTCAGGTTCACCCCTCCACTTT,CASRTGSGSPLHF
TRBJ2-1,TRBV4-3,.,.,TGCGCCAGCAGCCAAGCAGGGGTCCACAATGAGCAGTTCTTC,CASSQAGVHNEQFF
TRBJ2-3,TRBV28,.,.,TGTGCCAGCAGTTTAAATCCATCGAGCATCACAGATACGCAGTATTTT,CASSLNPSSITDTQYF
TRBJ2-1,TRBV7-3,.,.,TGTGCCAGCAGCTTTTTGGGGCAGGGCAATGAGCAGTTCTTC,CASSFLGQGNEQFF
TRBJ2-5,TRBV7-2,.,TRBD2,TGTGCCAGCAGCCCAGCGGGGAACCAAGAGACCCAGTACTTC,CASSPAGNQETQYF
TRBJ2-6,TRBV19,once,TRBD2,TGTGCCAGTAGTCCCCGGGAGGCTGGGGCCAACGTCCTGACTTTC,CASSPREAGANVLTF
TRBJ1-2,TRBV10-3,many,TRBD1,TGTGCCATCAGAGAGAGGGACAGACCTAACTATGGCTACACCTTC,CAIRERDRPNYGYTF
TRBJ2-1,TRBV5-1,.,TRBD2,TGTGCCAGCAGCGGACTAGCGGGAGTCTACAATGAGCAGTTCTTC,CASSGLAGVYNEQFF
TRBJ2-7,TRBV28,few,.,TGTGCCAGCAGTGACAGACCCGACGAGCAGTACTTC,CASSDRPDEQYF
TRBJ1-3,TRBV9,.,TRBD1,TGTGCCAGCAGCGTGGACAGGGAGGGGGTAAACACCATATATTTT,CASSVDREGVNTIYF
TRBJ2-1,TRBV6-5,few,TRBD2,TGTGCCAGCAGCACGGGACTAGTAGGCAATGAGCAGTTCTTC,CASSTGLVGNEQFF
TRBJ2-3,TRBV19,.,TRBD2,TGTGCCAGTAGTAGGGGAGGGACTAGCGGGCGGACAGATACGCAGTATTTT,CASSRGGTSGRTDTQYF
TRBJ2-5,TRBV10-3,once,TRBD2,TGTGCCATCAGTATTGGACTAGCTGCAGAGACCCAGTACTTC,CAISIGLAAETQYF
TRBJ1-1,TRBV12-3/TRBV12-4,once,TRBD1,TGTGCCAGCAGTTTGGTTCGGACAGGGGCTTTCTTT,CASSLVRTGAFF
TRBJ2-1,TRBV5-1,once,TRBD2,TGCGCCAGCAGGCTCGCGGGGGCCTACAATGAGCAGTTCTTC,CASRLAGAYNEQFF
TRBJ2-7,TRBV7-9,.,TRBD2,TGTGCCAGCAGCTCCCCAAGCGGGAGGGAGACCTACGAGCAGTACTTC,CASSSPSGRETYEQYF
TRBJ1-5,TRBV7-9,.,TRBD1,TGTGCCAGCAGCCGCCAAATTAACTGGACAGGAAGCGATCAGCCCCAGCATTTT,CASSRQINWTGSDQPQHF
TRBJ1-2,TRBV29-1,.,.,TGCAGCGGAACCGATGGCACTAACTATGGCTACACCTTC,CSGTDGTNYGYTF
TRBJ1-5,TRBV5-5,.,TRBD1,TGTGCCAGCAGCTTGCTTCAGGGGGCCAATCAGCCCCAGCATTTT,CASSLLQGANQPQHF
TRBJ2-1,TRBV13,.,.,TGTGCCAGCAGCTTAACCGAGGAAAGCTCCTACAATGAGCAGTTCTTC,CASSLTEESSYNEQFF
TRBJ1-1,TRBV7-9,.,TRBD1,TGTGCCAGCAGTCTACAGGGGACCGGGAACACTGAAGCTTTCTTT,CASSLQGTGNTEAFF
TRBJ2-3,TRBV28,once,TRBD2,TGTGCCAGCAGCACCGGACTAGAGGTGGCAGATACGCAGTATTTT,CASSTGLEVADTQYF
TRBJ2-3,TRBV29-1,.,TRBD1,TGCAGCGTGGACAGGGGAGGCACAGATACGCAGTATTTT,CSVDRGGTDTQYF
TRBJ1-1,TRBV18,once,.,TGTGCCAGCTCACCAGCCCTAAACACTGAAGCTTTCTTT,CASSPALNTEAFF
TRBJ2-4,TRBV19,.,.,TGTGCCAGTAGCCGGGGGCAGGGGGGCATTCAGTACTTC,CASSRGQGGIQYF
TRBJ2-7,TRBV5-4,.,.,TGTGCCAGCAGACCAGACAGGCCCACCTACGAGCAGTACTTC,CASRPDRPTYEQYF
TRBJ2-1,TRBV2,.,TRBD2,TGTGCCAGGGGACTAGCTTATGAGCAGTTCTTC,CARGLAYEQFF
TRBJ2-2,TRBV9,once,TRBD1,TGTGCCAGCGAACCATGGACAGGGCGGACCGGGGAGCTGTTTTTT,CASEPWTGRTGELFF
TRBJ2-3,TRBV9,.,.,TGTGCCAGCAGCGGACCGCAGGGGCCAGATACGCAGTATTTT,CASSGPQGPDTQYF
TRBJ1-2,TRBV28,.,.,TGTGCCAGCAGTTTAAAAGGGGTGGGTCCTAACTATGGCTACACCTTC,CASSLKGVGPNYGYTF
TRBJ2-7,TRBV6-5,.,.,TGTGCCAGCAGGGACAAGTACGAGCAGTACTTC,CASRDKYEQYF
TRBJ1-1,TRBV5-1,.,TRBD1,TGCGCCAGCAGCAAGGACAGGGGAGGCACTGAAGCTTTCTTT,CASSKDRGGTEAFF
TRBJ2-1,TRBV7-8,.,.,TGTGCCAGCAGCTTAGGAAGACAGACGAATGAGCAGTTCTTC,CASSLGRQTNEQFF
TRBJ2-7,TRBV6-6,.,.,TGTGCCAGCAGTTACCCGGAAAGACTGTACCGTTACGAGCAGTACTTC,CASSYPERLYRYEQYF
TRBJ1-3,TRBV5-4,.,.,TGTGCCAGCAGCTTGGCTGGCGGTAGAGGAAACACCATATATTTT,CASSLAGGRGNTIYF
TRBJ2-5,TRBV6-2/TRBV6-3,.,TRBD2,TGTGCCAGCAGTTACTCGGCTAGCGGGAGGGAAGAGACCCAGTACTTC,CASSYSASGREETQYF
TRBJ2-5,TRBV5-4,.,.,TGTGCCAGCAGCCGGACACCACAAGAGACCCAGTACTTC,CASSRTPQETQYF
TRBJ2-7,TRBV9,.,TRBD1,TGTGCCAGCAGCGTAGGGGGACAGGGGGCATCCTACGAGCAGTACTTC,CASSVGGQGASYEQYF
TRBJ2-3,TRBV5-4,.,.,TGTGCCAGCAGCTTATCCGGCGGTATTAGCACAGATACGCAGTATTTT,CASSLSGGISTDTQYF
TRBJ2-7,TRBV25-1,.,.,TGTGCCAGCAGTGTCTCCACAGCCTACGAGCAGTACTTC,CASSVSTAYEQYF
TRBJ2-7,TRBV6-1,.,TRBD2,TGTGCCAGCAGTGGTGTAGAGACTAGCGGCTTTTACGAGCAGTACTTC,CASSGVETSGFYEQYF
TRBJ1-1,TRBV6-2/TRBV6-3,.,.,TGTGCCAGCAGCGACAAGCCCCTGAACACTGAAGCTTTCTTT,CASSDKPLNTEAFF
TRBJ1-3,TRBV30,.,.,TGTGCCTGGAGTATAACAGGAGCTGGAAACACCATATATTTT,CAWSITGAGNTIYF
TRBJ2-3,TRBV28,.,TRBD1,TGTGCCAGCAGTTCACCCGGGACAGGGCAGAGAGATACGCAGTATTTT,CASSSPGTGQRDTQYF
TRBJ1-1,TRBV11-2,.,.,TGTGCCAGCACGCGTGTGCGGGACACTGAAGCTTTCTTT,CASTRVRDTEAFF
TRBJ1-1,TRBV2,.,TRBD1,TGTGCCAGCAGTCCGGAGGGGACAGGGCTAACTGAAGCTTTCTTT,CASSPEGTGLTEAFF
TRBJ2-5,TRBV14,.,.,TGTGCCAGCAGCCAGCGACTAGTTTTGGCGGAGACCCAGTACTTC,CASSQRLVLAETQYF